This T cell receptor beta chain was retrieved from a study of blood T cells in healthy people across ages. Trimming took 5 bases from V and 0 from J, leaving 11 bases between them. Germline V gives CDR1 SGHVS, CDR2 FNYEAQ. This CDR3 region has 14 residues. On this clonotype itself: Antigen: not known.

Around 10 milliliters of peripheral blood were drawn from each donor. Next came a second PCR, run for about 7 to 12 cycles, which used a sample-barcoded 5' primer along with a J-beta primer mix. Tagging of each cDNA molecule was performed by a template-switch adaptor with 12 random nucleotides. TCRdb fed the 5' RACE reads into MiXCR, producing one record per CDR3 protein. The sample has under 2 million distinct CDR3 sequences; about 31% are singletons. General study points: Higher diversity, along with more naive CD4+ cells, distinguished long-lived donors from aged donors. Conclusively comparing naive with antigen-experienced cells was impossible with unsorted PBMCs.

The sample was blood. The chain has TRBV7-6 and TRBJ2-7; the D is unclear. The receptor was derived from a woman under 40 in good health. CDR3 in DNA: TGTGCCAGCAGCGATCCCATATCCTCCTACGAGCAGTACTTC. This translates into CASSDPISSYEQYF.